This T cell receptor beta chain was identified during a study of a mutant IDH1 vaccine in newly diagnosed glioma. Study-level information: Each patient was administered eight vaccinations, scheduled in weeks 1, 3, 5, 7, 11, 15, 19 and 23. Mean patient age was around 40 years; approximately 60% were male and roughly 38% female. Study-wide points: A vaccine-induced immune response developed in 93.3% of the patients. Pseudoprogression appears to have had no connection to changes in top peripheral T cell clonotypes.

Sequenced by immunoSEQ multiplex PCR; TCRdb stores in-frame clones only, minus some. The top ten clones hold about 2.6% of a sample with about 40,000 clones, about nine tenths of them seen once. This clone was detected a few times. The antigen remains unidentified. Noted time point: week 5, during vaccination. In every dose of vaccine, 300 ug of mutant IDH1 20-mer peptide was given alongside topical imiquimod. The CDR3 has 14 residues. Trimming left V 1 base short and J 4 bases short, with 8 bases between. The germline V gene has CDR1 SGHTA and CDR2 FQGNSA. The chain links TRBV7-2 to TRBJ2-1, with D tentatively TRBD1 or TRBD2 (5 bases each). This TCR came from a man aged 50-59 years with glioma. Sequences were derived from PBMCs, sampled from a glioma patient whose treatment included an IDH1 peptide vaccine. CDR3 DNA sequence: TGTGCCAGCAGCTTAGGGTGGGGGTACAATGAGCAGTTCTTC. Protein: CASSLGWGYNEQFF.